The subject of this entry is one T cell receptor (beta chain). The sample is drawn from a study of blood T cell repertoires in COVID-19. About the research overall: COVID-19 samples from acute and convalescent phases originated in the United States, Italy and Spain. In each case, the material was cDNA or gDNA derived from T cells, B-cell-depleted T cells, or PBMCs.

V lost 1 base, J lost 8 bases, and 7 bases stayed unmatched. The CDR3 totals 14 residues. The germline V gene encodes CDR1 SGHTA and CDR2 FQGNSA. Authors' data handling: Quantification of nucleated cells was approximated via reference gene primer amplification. The method was immunoSEQ multiplex PCR; TCRdb's version includes in-frame clones alone and lacks a portion of them. The V and J calls and clone size are taken from that table; D and trimming were inferred from the DNA. In the table there are 150,000 to 200,000 clones, around 80% of which are singletons. Specimen: peripheral blood. V and J are TRBV7-2 and TRBJ1-2; 7 nucleotides agree with TRBD1. This sequence was found in a man in his 70s with active or convalescent COVID-19. CDR3 loop: CASSLGGQSPGYTF. The CDR3 DNA follows: TGTGCCAGCAGCTTAGGGGGACAGTCTCCCGGCTACACCTTC. Full variable domain (outside the CDR3, taken from reference TRBV7-2 and TRBJ1-2): GAGVSQSPSNKVTEKGKDVELRCDPISGHTALYWYRQSLGQGLEFLIYFQGNSAPDKSGLPSDRFSAERTGGSVSTLTIQRTQQEDSAVYLCASSLGGQSPGYTFGSGTRLTVV.